Below are 31 T cell receptor beta chains sequenced from a single sample in a study of cytomegalovirus exposure and HLA in healthy donors. With 60 Vbeta and 13 Jbeta primers, the PCR was carried out. The assay was immunoSEQ multiplex PCR, and TCRdb's table has in-frame clones only and misses some. The sample yields fewer than 200,000 clones, about nine tenths seen once. Material: PBMCs. The receptors were gathered from a boy younger than 10 in good health and CMV-seronegative.

J is TRBJ1-2 and V is TRBV2; TRBD1 matches 8 bases. This CDR3 has 16 residues. The germline V gene encodes CDR1 SNHLY and CDR2 FYNNEI. The V gene end was trimmed by 5 bases and the J gene end by 0 bases; junction bases not matched to a gene: 8. The CDR3 loop reads CASSSFNRGSNYGYTF. CDR3 in DNA: TGTGCCAGCAGTTCTTTCAACAGGGGGTCTAACTATGGCTACACCTTC.

The chain employs TRBV29-1 and TRBJ1-5; 7 nucleotides agree with TRBD1. Trimming at V came to 3 bases and at J to 6 bases, leaving 5 bases not matched to a gene. This CDR3 is built from 13 residues. CDR1 and CDR2 (germline): SQVTM, ANQGSEA. DNA for the CDR3: TGCAGCGTTGATGAGGGGGCGGGTCAGCCCCAGCATTTT. Amino acid sequence: CSVDEGAGQPQHF.

The V and J genes are TRBV15 and TRBJ1-2, with D possibly being TRBD1 (5 bases). The V gene lost 11 bases and the J gene lost 2 bases, with 21 bases spanning the gap. The CDR3 loop spans 15 amino acids. Germline lookup yields CDR1 LNHNV and CDR2 YYDKDF (reference sequence). CDR3 DNA sequence: TGTGCCTCTCGATTGGGGGGGTTTGACAACTATGGCTACACCTTC. Its translation is CASRLGGFDNYGYTF.

The chain is built from TRBV5-1 and TRBJ2-5, with 7 nucleotides matching TRBD2. Per the germline V gene, CDR1 is SGHRS and CDR2 is YFSETQ. V dropped 0 bases and J dropped 2; count of bases not matched to a gene: 7. The CDR3 extends over 16 amino acids. CDR3 bases: TGCGCCAGCAGCTTGGGCTTCGGGACTACACAAGAGACCCAGTACTTC. Its protein product is CASSLGFGTTQETQYF.

This chain connects TRBV2 to TRBJ1-5, with D tentatively TRBD1 (5 bases). V dropped 6 bases and J dropped 3 bases, with 9 bases sitting between them. Per germline, CDR1 SNHLY and CDR2 FYNNEI. The CDR3 spans 13 residues. The CDR3 region is CASRDTLNQPQHF. CDR3 in DNA: TGTGCCAGCAGGGACACGCTCAATCAGCCCCAGCATTTT.

V gene TRBV5-4 combines with J gene TRBJ2-5; 9 bases line up with TRBD2. V gave up 3 bases and J gave up 2 bases; unmatched junction bases: 2. This CDR3 spans 14 amino acids. Germline CDR1 SGHNT, CDR2 YYREEE (reference sequence). CDR3 protein: CASSSSGVQETQYF. CDR3 nucleotides: TGTGCCAGCAGCTCTAGCGGGGTACAAGAGACCCAGTACTTC.

This rearrangement joins TRBV6-1 to TRBJ2-1, with 9 bases identical to TRBD2. The junction had 1 base not matched to a gene; V was cut back by 1 base and J by 3 bases. CDR1 MNHNS and CDR2 SASEGT come from the germline V gene. This CDR3 is 15 amino acids long. The CDR3 here is CASSEVAGDYNEQFF. Written as DNA, the CDR3 is TGTGCCAGCAGTGAAGTAGCGGGGGACTACAATGAGCAGTTCTTC.

The chain couples TRBV5-1 to TRBJ2-7; 7 bases align to TRBD2. Germline CDR1 is SGHRS and CDR2 is YFSETQ. The CDR3 runs 15 residues. V lost 1 base and J lost 4; bases outside the gene matches: 8. CDR3 sequence: CASSLIWEGTYEQYF. As DNA, the CDR3 is TGCGCCAGCAGCTTGATTTGGGAGGGGACGTACGAGCAGTACTTC.

This chain connects TRBV25-1 to TRBJ2-2, with 13 bases fitting TRBD2. CDR1 is MGHDK, CDR2 SYGVNS, per germline. This CDR3 spans 15 amino acids. The ends lost 8 bases at V and 4 bases at J; junction bases unmatched: 4. As DNA, the CDR3 is TGTGCCAGCCTCGGACTAGCGGGGGTCACCGGGGAGCTGTTTTTT. This encodes CASLGLAGVTGELFF. Full variable domain (rest looked up from reference TRBV25-1 and TRBJ2-2): EADIYQTPRYLVIGTGKKITLECSQTMGHDKMYWYQQDPGMELHLIHYSYGVNSTEKGDLSSESTVSRIRTEHFPLTLESARPSHTSQYLCASLGLAGVTGELFFGEGSRLTVL.

This chain uses TRBV15 with TRBJ2-7, with D unclear. CDR1 and CDR2 (germline): LNHNV, YYDKDF (reference sequence). CDR3 length: 12 amino acids. V was shortened by 0 bases and J by 6 bases, with 6 bases between the two germline ends. CDR3 residues: CATSRDTSEQYF. The CDR3 DNA is TGTGCCACCAGCAGAGATACAAGCGAGCAGTACTTC.

Written as DNA, the CDR3 is TGTGCCAGCAGCTTGATTGGGGGGGTGAACACCGGGGAGCTGTTTTTT. The encoded protein is CASSLIGGVNTGELFF. The chain links TRBV5-6 to TRBJ2-2; TRBD2 matches at 7 bases. Per germline, CDR1 SGHDT and CDR2 YYEEEE. Trimming at V came to 1 base and at J to 1 base, leaving 4 bases not matched to a gene. The CDR3 is 16 residues long.

The chain has TRBV7-3 and TRBJ2-2; TRBD1 might be the D (5 bases). Looked up from germline, CDR1 is SGHTA and CDR2 is FQGTGA. This CDR3 spans 13 amino acids. V dropped 5 bases and J dropped 4 bases, with 8 bases sitting between them. The CDR3 nucleotides are TGTGCCAGCAGCACCCAGGGCACCGGGGAGCTGTTTTTT. The encoded protein is CASSTQGTGELFF.

In DNA form, the CDR3 reads TGTGCCAGCAGTGAATCGGGGGTGATCTACGGGGAGCTGTTTTTT. Protein: CASSESGVIYGELFF. The rearrangement uses TRBV25-1 and TRBJ2-2; D is perhaps TRBD2 (6 bases). The CDR3 consists of 15 residues. The V gene lost 1 base and the J gene lost 7 bases, with 13 bases spanning the gap. Germline V lookup: CDR1 MGHDK, CDR2 SYGVNS.

J is TRBJ2-1 and V is TRBV27, with 9 bases lining up with TRBD2. The germline gives CDR1 MNHEY, CDR2 SMNVEV (reference sequence). V shed 8 bases, J shed 13 bases, and the junction held 15 bases outside the gene matches. This CDR3 spans 14 amino acids. This CDR3 reads CASSHGASGTKQFF. In DNA, the CDR3 is TGTGCCAGCTCCCACGGGGCTAGCGGGACAAAACAGTTCTTC.

V usage is TRBV19 and J usage is TRBJ1-6; 10 nucleotides line up with TRBD1. Losses at the gene ends were 3 bases for V and 8 bases for J; bases not matched to a gene: 1. This CDR3 comprises 14 residues. Germline CDR1 reads LNHDA; CDR2 reads SQIVND (reference sequence). The CDR3 DNA reads as TGTGCCAGTAGTATGGGGACAGGGGATTCACCCCTCCACTTT. Translated: CASSMGTGDSPLHF.

The V and J genes are TRBV5-1 and TRBJ1-1; 9 bases line up with TRBD1. Germline CDR1 reads SGHRS; CDR2 reads YFSETQ. V lost 4 bases, J lost 1 base, and 2 bases stayed unmatched. The length of the CDR3 is 14 residues. The DNA for the CDR3 is TGCGCCAGCAGCCCACAGGGGGCGAACACTGAAGCTTTCTTT. Its translation is CASSPQGANTEAFF. Drawing the rest from reference TRBV5-1 and TRBJ1-1, the complete variable domain is KAGVTQTPRYLIKTRGQQVTLSCSPISGHRSVSWYQQTPGQGLQFLFEYFSETQRNKGNFPGRFSGRQFSNSRSEMNVSTLELGDSALYLCASSPQGANTEAFFGQGTRLTVV.

The chain recombines TRBV25-1 with TRBJ2-7; D not certain. Trimming stripped 0 bases from V and 4 bases from J, with 10 bases between. The germline CDR1 and CDR2 sequences are MGHDK and SYGVNS. CDR3 length equals 14 residues. CDR3 DNA: TGTGCCAGCAGTGAATACACAGCAGGATACGAGCAGTACTTC. This gives the protein CASSEYTAGYEQYF.

This rearrangement joins TRBV30 to TRBJ2-3; 12 positions match TRBD2. V shed 4 bases and J 7 bases; nucleotides not matched to a gene: 6. The CDR3 has 14 residues. The germline V gene encodes CDR1 GTSNPN and CDR2 SVGIG (reference sequence). The CDR3 region is CAWILAGGANTQYF. As DNA, the CDR3 is TGTGCCTGGATTCTAGCGGGGGGGGCAAATACGCAGTATTTT.

The chain couples TRBV7-6 to TRBJ1-1; D remains unclear. CDR3 length equals 13 residues. The germline V gene has CDR1 SGHVS and CDR2 FNYEAQ. Trimming removed 5 bases from V and 5 bases from J, with 12 bases in between. In nucleotides, the CDR3 is TGTGCCAGCAGCCCAAAAGAGTGGACTGAAGCTTTCTTT. Translated, it gives CASSPKEWTEAFF. Variable domain in full (rest from reference TRBV7-6 and TRBJ1-1): GAGVSQSPRYKVTKRGQDVALRCDPISGHVSLYWYRQALGQGPEFLTYFNYEAQQDKSGLPNDRFSAERPEGSISTLTIQRTEQRDSAMYRCASSPKEWTEAFFGQGTRLTVV.

The V and J genes are TRBV5-1 and TRBJ1-3, with D possibly being TRBD1 (5 bases). The ends were cut back, 2 bases at V and 8 bases at J, with 11 bases in the middle. Germline assignment: CDR1 SGHRS and CDR2 YFSETQ. The CDR3 is 13 amino acids. The CDR3 reads CASSFGGGDTIYF. Here the CDR3 DNA reads TGCGCCAGCAGCTTCGGAGGAGGGGACACCATATATTTT.

This chain uses TRBV7-6 with TRBJ2-2; D not resolved. The V gene lost 1 base and the J gene lost 0 bases, with 6 bases spanning the gap. CDR1 is SGHVS and CDR2 is FNYEAQ in the germline V gene. The length of the CDR3 is 15 residues. Here the CDR3 reads CASSLGSTNTGELFF. The CDR3 nucleotides are TGTGCCAGCAGCTTAGGTTCTACGAACACCGGGGAGCTGTTTTTT.

The chain combines TRBV7-2 with TRBJ1-1; D perhaps matches TRBD1 (6 bases). Between the trimmed V and J ends, which lost 3 bases and 6 bases, there was a span of 20 bases. Per the germline V gene, CDR1 is SGHTA and CDR2 is FQGNSA. This CDR3 spans 16 amino acids. The CDR3 protein is CASSFGGRQVGAEAFF. The CDR3 nucleotides are TGTGCCAGCAGCTTTGGGGGCAGACAGGTTGGGGCTGAAGCTTTCTTT.

This sequence joins TRBV6-5 and TRBJ1-2, with 10 bases aligning to TRBD1. The CDR3 runs to 16 residues. Trimming removed 2 bases from V and 7 bases from J; junction bases left unmatched: 10. The germline V gene encodes CDR1 MNHEY and CDR2 SVGAGI. This CDR3 is CASSYITGTGDGGYTF. In nucleotides, the CDR3 is TGTGCCAGCAGTTACATTACCGGGACAGGGGACGGTGGCTACACCTTC.

This sequence joins TRBV5-1 and TRBJ2-2; TRBD1 aligns across 8 bases. V dropped 3 bases and J dropped 7; count of bases not matched to a gene: 8. The CDR3 runs to 15 residues. CDR1 is SGHRS and CDR2 is YFSETQ in the germline V gene. The CDR3 region is CASSSDRAGHGELFF. In nucleotides, the CDR3 is TGCGCCAGCAGCTCGGACAGGGCGGGGCACGGGGAGCTGTTTTTT.

The V and J genes are TRBV5-4 and TRBJ1-1; no clear D. In germline, CDR1 is SGHNT, CDR2 YYREEE (reference sequence). Trimming removed 1 base at V and 1 base at J, with 8 bases between. The CDR3 has 14 residues. The DNA for the CDR3 is TGTGCCAGCAGCTTGAGAGGGAGGAACACTGAAGCTTTCTTT. As protein: CASSLRGRNTEAFF.

The J gene is TRBJ2-7, the V gene TRBV7-8, with 7 bases lining up with TRBD1. V was clipped by 5 bases and J by 6 bases; unmatched bases: 19. The germline gives CDR1 SGHVS, CDR2 FQNEAQ. This CDR3 comprises 17 residues. CDR3 nucleotides: TGTGCCAGCAGCCCAAAACATCGGACAGGTCGGGCGGGCGAGCAGTACTTC. This codes for CASSPKHRTGRAGEQYF.

As concerns this clone: Other DNA sequences in this sample translate to the same CDR3. The gene calls are TRBV9 and TRBJ1-5, with 7 positions matching TRBD1. CDR1 is SGDLS and CDR2 is YYNGEE in the germline V gene. The CDR3 loop spans 13 amino acids. Trimming took 4 bases from V and 3 from J; bases not matched to a gene: 1. The CDR3 sequence: CASSRGPNQPQHF. The CDR3 coding sequence is TGTGCCAGCAGCAGGGGGCCCAATCAGCCCCAGCATTTT.

CDR3 nucleotide sequence: TGTGCCAGCAGCCCCGGGGGGGGGCGAGGGGAGCAGTACTTC. Its translation: CASSPGGGRGEQYF. V gene TRBV9 combines with J gene TRBJ2-5; TRBD2 agrees at 8 bases. This CDR3 spans 14 amino acids. The ends lost 4 bases at V and 11 bases at J; junction bases unmatched: 13. Germline CDR1 is SGDLS and CDR2 is YYNGEE.

DNA of the CDR3: TGTGCCAGCAGTTTACCCGGGACAGGACAAGGTCACTCTGGAAACACCATATATTTT. Encoded protein: CASSLPGTGQGHSGNTIYF. The chain employs TRBV28 and TRBJ1-3, with TRBD1 matching over 8 bases. The CDR3 loop spans 19 amino acids. The germline CDR1 and CDR2 sequences are MDHEN and SYDVKM. V dropped 2 bases and J dropped 0; count of bases not matched to a gene: 12.

The chain recombines TRBV6-6 with TRBJ1-5; a weak D match, TRBD1 (5 bases). V lost 6 bases and J 7 bases, leaving 19 bases between the germline ends. Germline assignment: CDR1 MNHNY and CDR2 SVGAGI (reference sequence). The CDR3 totals 15 residues. The CDR3 DNA reads TGTGCCAGCAGCAGGGATCTTTCGCAGGGCCAGCCCCAGCATTTT. This sequence encodes CASSRDLSQGQPQHF.

J is TRBJ2-3 and V is TRBV27; TRBD2 aligns across 15 bases. V gave up 6 bases and J gave up 7 bases; unmatched junction bases: 5. CDR1 and CDR2 (germline): MNHEY, SMNVEV (reference sequence). This CDR3 has 15 residues. CDR3 sequence reads: CASSGLAGGRNTQYF. CDR3 bases: TGTGCCAGCAGCGGACTAGCGGGGGGGCGGAATACGCAGTATTTT.